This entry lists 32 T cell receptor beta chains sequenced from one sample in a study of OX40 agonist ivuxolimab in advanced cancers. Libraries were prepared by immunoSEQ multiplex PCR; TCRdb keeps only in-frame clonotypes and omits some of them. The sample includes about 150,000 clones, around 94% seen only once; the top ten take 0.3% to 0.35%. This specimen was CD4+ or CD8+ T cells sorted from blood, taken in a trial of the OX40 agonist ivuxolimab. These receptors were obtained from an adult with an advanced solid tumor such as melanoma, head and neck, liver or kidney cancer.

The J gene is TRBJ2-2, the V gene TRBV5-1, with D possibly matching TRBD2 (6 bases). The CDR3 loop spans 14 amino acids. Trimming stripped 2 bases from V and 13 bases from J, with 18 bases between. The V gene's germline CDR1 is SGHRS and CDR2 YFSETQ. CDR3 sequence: CASSFSPGEVGLFF. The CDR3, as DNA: TGCGCCAGCAGCTTCTCCCCCGGGGAGGTCGGGCTGTTTTTT.

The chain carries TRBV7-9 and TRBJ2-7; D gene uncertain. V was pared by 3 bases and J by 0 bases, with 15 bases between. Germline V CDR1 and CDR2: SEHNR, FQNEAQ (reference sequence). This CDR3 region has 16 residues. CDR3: CASSFPEKANSYEQYF. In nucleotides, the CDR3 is TGTGCCAGCAGCTTTCCGGAGAAAGCCAACTCCTACGAGCAGTACTTC.

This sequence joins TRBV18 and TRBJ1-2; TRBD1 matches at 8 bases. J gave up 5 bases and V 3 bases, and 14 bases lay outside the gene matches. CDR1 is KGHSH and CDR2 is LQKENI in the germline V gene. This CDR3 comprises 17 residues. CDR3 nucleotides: TGTGCCAGCTCACCCCAACCAACCGACAGGGGAGGATATGGCTACACCTTC. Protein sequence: CASSPQPTDRGGYGYTF.

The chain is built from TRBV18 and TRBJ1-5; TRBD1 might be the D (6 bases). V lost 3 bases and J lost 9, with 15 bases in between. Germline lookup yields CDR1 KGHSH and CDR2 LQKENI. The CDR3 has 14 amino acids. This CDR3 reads CASSPTGTPGPQHF. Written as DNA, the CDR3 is TGTGCCAGCTCACCTACAGGGACGCCTGGGCCCCAGCATTTT.

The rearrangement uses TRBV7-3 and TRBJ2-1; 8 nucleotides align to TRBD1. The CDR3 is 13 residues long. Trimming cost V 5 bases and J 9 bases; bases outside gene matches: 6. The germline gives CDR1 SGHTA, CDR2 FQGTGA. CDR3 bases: TGTGCCAGCAGCGTCGACAGGGGAGGTGAGCAGTTCTTC. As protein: CASSVDRGGEQFF.

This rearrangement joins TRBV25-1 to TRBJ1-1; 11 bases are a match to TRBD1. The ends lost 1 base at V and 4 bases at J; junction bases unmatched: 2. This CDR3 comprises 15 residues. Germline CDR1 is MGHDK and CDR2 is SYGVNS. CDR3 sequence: CASSESGTGGTEAFF. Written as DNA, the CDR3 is TGTGCCAGCAGTGAATCCGGGACAGGGGGCACTGAAGCTTTCTTT. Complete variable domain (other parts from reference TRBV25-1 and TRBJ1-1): EADIYQTPRYLVIGTGKKITLECSQTMGHDKMYWYQQDPGMELHLIHYSYGVNSTEKGDLSSESTVSRIRTEHFPLTLESARPSHTSQYLCASSESGTGGTEAFFGQGTRLTVV.

Written as DNA, the CDR3 is TGTGCCAGCAGCCTTAGCTGGGGAGCGTTAAGCACAGATACGCAGTATTTT. Translating gives CASSLSWGALSTDTQYF. The chain recombines TRBV9 with TRBJ2-3; maybe TRBD2 (5 bases). This CDR3 has 17 residues. Germline V gene sequence: CDR1 SGDLS, CDR2 YYNGEE. Trimming shortened V by 4 bases and J by 0 bases, and 18 bases separated the two germline ends.

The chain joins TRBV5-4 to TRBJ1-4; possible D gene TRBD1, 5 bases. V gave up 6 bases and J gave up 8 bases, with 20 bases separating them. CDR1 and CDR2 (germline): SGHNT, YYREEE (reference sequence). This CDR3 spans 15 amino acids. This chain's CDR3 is CASTRTNGVGEKLFF. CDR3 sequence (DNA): TGTGCCAGCACCCGGACAAATGGGGTAGGAGAAAAACTGTTTTTT. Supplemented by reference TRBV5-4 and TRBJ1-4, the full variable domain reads ETGVTQSPTHLIKTRGQQVTLRCSSQSGHNTVSWYQQALGQGPQFIFQYYREEENGRGNFPPRFSGLQFPNYSSELNVNALELDDSALYLCASTRTNGVGEKLFFGSGTQLSVL.

CDR3 bases: TGCGCCAGCAGCTTGCAACTCTCTAACACCGGGGAGCTGTTTTTT. Translation gives CASSLQLSNTGELFF. The J gene is TRBJ2-2, the V gene TRBV5-1; D gene unclear. The CDR3 is 15 amino acids. The germline CDR1 and CDR2 sequences are SGHRS and YFSETQ. V was clipped by 1 base and J by 2 bases, with 9 bases between them.

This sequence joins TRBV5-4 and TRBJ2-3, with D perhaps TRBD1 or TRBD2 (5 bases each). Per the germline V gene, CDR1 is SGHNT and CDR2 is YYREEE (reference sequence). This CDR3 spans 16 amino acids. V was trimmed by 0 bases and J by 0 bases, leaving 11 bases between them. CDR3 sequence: CASSLDGALSTDTQYF. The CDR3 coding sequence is TGTGCCAGCAGCTTGGACGGGGCCCTCAGCACAGATACGCAGTATTTT.

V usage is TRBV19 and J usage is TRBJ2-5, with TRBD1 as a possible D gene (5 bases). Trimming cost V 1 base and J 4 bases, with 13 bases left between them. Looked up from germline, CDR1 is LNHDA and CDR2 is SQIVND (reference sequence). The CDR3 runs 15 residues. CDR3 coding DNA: TGTGCCAGTAGTATAGGGGTGCAGGGCGGAGAGACCCAGTACTTC. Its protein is CASSIGVQGGETQYF. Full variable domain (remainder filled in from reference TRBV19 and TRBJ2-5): DGGITQSPKYLFRKEGQNVTLSCEQNLNHDAMYWYRQDPGQGLRLIYYSQIVNDFQKGDIAEGYSVSREKKESFPLTVTSAQKNPTAFYLCASSIGVQGGETQYFGPGTRLLVL.

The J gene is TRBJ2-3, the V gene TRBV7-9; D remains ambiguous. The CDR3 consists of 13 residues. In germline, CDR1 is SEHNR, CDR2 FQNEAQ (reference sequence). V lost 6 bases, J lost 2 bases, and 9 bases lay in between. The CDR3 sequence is CASRRPATDTQYF. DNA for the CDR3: TGTGCCAGCAGACGACCTGCCACAGATACGCAGTATTTT. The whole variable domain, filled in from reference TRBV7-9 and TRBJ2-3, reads DTGVSQNPRHKITKRGQNVTFRCDPISEHNRLYWYRQTLGQGPEFLTYFQNEAQLEKSRLLSDRFSAERPKGSFSTLEIQRTEQGDSAMYLCASRRPATDTQYFGPGTRLTVL.

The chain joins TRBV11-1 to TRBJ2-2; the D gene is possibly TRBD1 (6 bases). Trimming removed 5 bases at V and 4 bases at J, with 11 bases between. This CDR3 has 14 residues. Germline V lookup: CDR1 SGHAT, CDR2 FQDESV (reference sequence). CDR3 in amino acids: CASSGGEGTGELFF. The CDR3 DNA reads TGTGCCAGCAGCGGGGGCGAGGGCACCGGGGAGCTGTTTTTT.

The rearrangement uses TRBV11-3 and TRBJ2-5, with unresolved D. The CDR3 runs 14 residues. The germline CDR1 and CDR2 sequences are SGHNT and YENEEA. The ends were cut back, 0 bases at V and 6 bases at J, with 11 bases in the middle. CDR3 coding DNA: TGTGCCAGCAGCTTAGACCATAAGGCGAAGACCCAGTACTTC. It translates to CASSLDHKAKTQYF.

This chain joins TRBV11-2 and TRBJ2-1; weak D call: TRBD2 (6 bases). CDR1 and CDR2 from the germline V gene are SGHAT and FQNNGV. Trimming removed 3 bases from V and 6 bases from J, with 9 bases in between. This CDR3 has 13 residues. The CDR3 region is CASSFGGVNEQFF. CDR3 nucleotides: TGTGCCAGCAGCTTCGGCGGGGTCAATGAGCAGTTCTTC.

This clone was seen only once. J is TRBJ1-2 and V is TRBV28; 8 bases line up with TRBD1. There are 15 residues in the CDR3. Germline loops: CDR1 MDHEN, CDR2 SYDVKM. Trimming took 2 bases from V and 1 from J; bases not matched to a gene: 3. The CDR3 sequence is CASSLRDRINYGYTF. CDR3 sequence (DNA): TGTGCCAGCAGTTTAAGGGACAGGATTAACTATGGCTACACCTTC.

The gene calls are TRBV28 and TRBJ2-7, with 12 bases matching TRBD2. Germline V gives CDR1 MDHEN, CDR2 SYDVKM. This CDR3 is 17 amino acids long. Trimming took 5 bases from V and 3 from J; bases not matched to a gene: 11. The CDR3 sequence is CASSGGGTSGWVYEQYF. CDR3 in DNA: TGTGCCAGCAGTGGGGGAGGGACTAGCGGGTGGGTCTACGAGCAGTACTTC.

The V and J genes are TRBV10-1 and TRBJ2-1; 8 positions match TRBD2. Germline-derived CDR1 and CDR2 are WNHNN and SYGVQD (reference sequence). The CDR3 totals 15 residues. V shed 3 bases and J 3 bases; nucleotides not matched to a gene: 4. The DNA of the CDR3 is TGCGCCAGCAGTGAATGGCGGGGGGTCTACAATGAGCAGTTCTTC. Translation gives CASSEWRGVYNEQFF.

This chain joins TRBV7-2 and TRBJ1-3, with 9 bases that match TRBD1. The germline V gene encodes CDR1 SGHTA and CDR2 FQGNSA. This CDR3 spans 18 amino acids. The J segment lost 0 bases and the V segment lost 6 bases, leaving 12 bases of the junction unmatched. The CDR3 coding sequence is TGTGCCAGCAGTAGAACATACAGGGGGCCCGTCTCTGGAAACACCATATATTTT. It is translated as CASSRTYRGPVSGNTIYF.

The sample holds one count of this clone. CDR3 protein: CASSPPAAYEQYF. The CDR3 bases are TGTGCCAGCAGCCCTCCGGCGGCCTACGAGCAGTACTTC. The chain couples TRBV7-2 to TRBJ2-7; D gene unclear. V was pared by 5 bases and J by 2 bases, with 10 bases between. The CDR3 is made up of 13 amino acids. Germline V gene sequence: CDR1 SGHTA, CDR2 FQGNSA.

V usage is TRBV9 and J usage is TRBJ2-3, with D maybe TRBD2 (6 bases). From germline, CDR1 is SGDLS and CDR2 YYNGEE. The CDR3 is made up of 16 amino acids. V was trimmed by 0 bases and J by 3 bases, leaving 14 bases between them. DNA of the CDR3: TGTGCCAGCAGCGTAGCTACTACTGGGAGGACAGATACGCAGTATTTT. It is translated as CASSVATTGRTDTQYF.

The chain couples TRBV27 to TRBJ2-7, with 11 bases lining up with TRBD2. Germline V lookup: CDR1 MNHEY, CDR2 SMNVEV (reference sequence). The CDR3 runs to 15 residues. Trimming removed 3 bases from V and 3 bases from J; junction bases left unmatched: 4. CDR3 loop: CASSLSLAGVYEQYF. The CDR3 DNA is TGTGCCAGCAGTTTGTCACTAGCGGGGGTCTACGAGCAGTACTTC.

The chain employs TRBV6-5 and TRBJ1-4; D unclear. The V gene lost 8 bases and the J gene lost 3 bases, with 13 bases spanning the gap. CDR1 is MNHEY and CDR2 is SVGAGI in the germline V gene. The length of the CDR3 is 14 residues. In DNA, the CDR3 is TGTGCCAGCGCTCCTGCCAGGTCTAATGAAAAACTGTTTTTT. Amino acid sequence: CASAPARSNEKLFF.

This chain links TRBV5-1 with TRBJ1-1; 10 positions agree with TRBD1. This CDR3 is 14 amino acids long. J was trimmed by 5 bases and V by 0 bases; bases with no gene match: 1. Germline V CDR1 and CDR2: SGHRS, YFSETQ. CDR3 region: CASSLGQGATEAFF. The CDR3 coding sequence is TGCGCCAGCAGCTTGGGACAGGGGGCAACTGAAGCTTTCTTT.

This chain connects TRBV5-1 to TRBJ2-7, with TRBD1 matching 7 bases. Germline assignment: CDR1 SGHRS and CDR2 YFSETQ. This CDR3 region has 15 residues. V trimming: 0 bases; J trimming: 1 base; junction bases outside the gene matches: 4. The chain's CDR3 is CASSLGPTGSYEQYF. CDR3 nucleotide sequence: TGCGCCAGCAGCTTGGGACCGACAGGGTCCTACGAGCAGTACTTC.

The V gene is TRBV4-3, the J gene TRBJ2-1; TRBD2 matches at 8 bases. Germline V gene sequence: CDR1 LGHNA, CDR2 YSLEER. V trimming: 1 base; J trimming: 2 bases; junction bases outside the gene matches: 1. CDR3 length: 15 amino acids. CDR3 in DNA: TGCGCCAGCAGCCAAGCGGGGGGGGCCTACAATGAGCAGTTCTTC. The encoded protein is CASSQAGGAYNEQFF.

The CDR3 DNA is TGTGCCAGTACCATTAGGACAGGGTGGTACACCGGGGAGCTGTTTTTT. As protein: CASTIRTGWYTGELFF. This chain joins TRBV19 and TRBJ2-2; the match to TRBD1 covers 8 bases. With V trimmed by 7 bases and J by 3 bases, 10 bases remained unmatched. Looked up from germline, CDR1 is LNHDA and CDR2 is SQIVND (reference sequence). CDR3 length: 16 residues.

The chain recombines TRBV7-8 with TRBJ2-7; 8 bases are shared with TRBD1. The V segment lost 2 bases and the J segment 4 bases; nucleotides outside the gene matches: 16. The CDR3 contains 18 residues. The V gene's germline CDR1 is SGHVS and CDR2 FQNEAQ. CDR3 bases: TGTGCCAGCAGCTTACCGACTAATGGCAGGGGGCTGTGGTACGAGCAGTACTTC. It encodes CASSLPTNGRGLWYEQYF. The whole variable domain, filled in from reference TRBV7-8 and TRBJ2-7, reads GAGVSQSPRYKVAKRGQDVALRCDPISGHVSLFWYQQALGQGPEFLTYFQNEAQLDKSGLPSDRFFAERPEGSVSTLKIQRTQQEDSAVYLCASSLPTNGRGLWYEQYFGPGTRLTVT.

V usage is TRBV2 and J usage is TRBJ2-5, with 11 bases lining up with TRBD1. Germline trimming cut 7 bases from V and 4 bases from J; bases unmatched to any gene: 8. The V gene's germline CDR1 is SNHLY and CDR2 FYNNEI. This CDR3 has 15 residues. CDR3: CASILWGTGGETQYF. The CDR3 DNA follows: TGTGCCAGCATCCTATGGGGGACAGGGGGAGAGACCCAGTACTTC.

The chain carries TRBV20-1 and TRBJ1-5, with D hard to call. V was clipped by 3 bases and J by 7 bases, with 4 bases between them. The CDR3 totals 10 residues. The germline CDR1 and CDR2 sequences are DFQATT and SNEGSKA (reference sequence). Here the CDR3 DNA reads TGCAGTGCTAGCGGACAGCCCCAGCATTTT. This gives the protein CSASGQPQHF.

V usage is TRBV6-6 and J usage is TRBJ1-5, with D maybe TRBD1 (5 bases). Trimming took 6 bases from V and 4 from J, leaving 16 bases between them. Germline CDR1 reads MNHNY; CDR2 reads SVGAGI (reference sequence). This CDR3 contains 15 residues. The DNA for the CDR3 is TGTGCCAGCAGGACAAGAGGGGTAGGTAATCAGCCCCAGCATTTT. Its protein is CASRTRGVGNQPQHF.

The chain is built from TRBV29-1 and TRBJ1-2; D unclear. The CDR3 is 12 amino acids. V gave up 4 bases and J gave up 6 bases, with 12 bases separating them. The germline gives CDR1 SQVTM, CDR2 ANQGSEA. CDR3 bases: TGCAGCGTTGGTTACGAAATCCATGGCTACACCTTC. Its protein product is CSVGYEIHGYTF.